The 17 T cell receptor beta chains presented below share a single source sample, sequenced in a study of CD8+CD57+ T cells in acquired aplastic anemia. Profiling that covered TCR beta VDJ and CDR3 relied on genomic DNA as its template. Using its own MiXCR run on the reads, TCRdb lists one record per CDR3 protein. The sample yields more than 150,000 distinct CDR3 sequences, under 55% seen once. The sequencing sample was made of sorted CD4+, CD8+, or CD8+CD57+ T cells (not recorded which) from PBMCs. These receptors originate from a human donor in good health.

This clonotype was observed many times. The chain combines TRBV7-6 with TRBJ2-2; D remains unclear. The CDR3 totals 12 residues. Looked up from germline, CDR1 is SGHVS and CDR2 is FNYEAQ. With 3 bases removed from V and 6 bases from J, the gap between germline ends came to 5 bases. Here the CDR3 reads CASSLWSGELFF. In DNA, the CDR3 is TGTGCCAGCAGCTTGTGGTCCGGGGAGCTGTTTTTT.

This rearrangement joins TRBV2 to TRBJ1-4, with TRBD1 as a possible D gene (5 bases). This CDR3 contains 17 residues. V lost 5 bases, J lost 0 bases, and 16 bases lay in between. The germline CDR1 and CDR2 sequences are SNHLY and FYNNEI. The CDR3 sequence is CASSPGPVVSTNEKLFF. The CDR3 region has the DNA TGTGCCAGCAGTCCGGGACCGGTCGTGTCAACTAATGAAAAACTGTTTTTT. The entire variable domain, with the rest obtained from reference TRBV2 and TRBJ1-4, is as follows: EPEVTQTPSHQVTQMGQEVILRCVPISNHLYFYWYRQILGQKVEFLVSFYNNEISEKSEIFDDQFSVERPDGSNFTLKIRSTKLEDSAMYFCASSPGPVVSTNEKLFFGSGTQLSVL.

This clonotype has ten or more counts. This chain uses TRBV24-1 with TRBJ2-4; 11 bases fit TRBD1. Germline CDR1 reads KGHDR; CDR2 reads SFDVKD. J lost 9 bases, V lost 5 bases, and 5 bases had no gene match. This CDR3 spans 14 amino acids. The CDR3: CATSGDRGGGIQYF. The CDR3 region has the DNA TGTGCCACCAGTGGGGACAGGGGGGGAGGCATTCAGTACTTC.

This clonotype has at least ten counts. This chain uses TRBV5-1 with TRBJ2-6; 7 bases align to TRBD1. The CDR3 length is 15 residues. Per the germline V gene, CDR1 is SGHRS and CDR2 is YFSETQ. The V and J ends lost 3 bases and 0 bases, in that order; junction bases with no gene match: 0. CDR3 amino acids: CASSWDSSGANVLTF. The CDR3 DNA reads TGCGCCAGCAGCTGGGACAGCTCTGGGGCCAACGTCCTGACTTTC.

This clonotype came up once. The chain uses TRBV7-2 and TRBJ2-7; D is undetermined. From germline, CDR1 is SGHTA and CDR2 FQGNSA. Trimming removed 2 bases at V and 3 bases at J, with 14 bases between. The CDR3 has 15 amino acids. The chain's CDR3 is CASSLSRSVIYEQYF. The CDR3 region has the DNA TGTGCCAGCAGCTTATCCCGGAGTGTTATCTACGAGCAGTACTTC. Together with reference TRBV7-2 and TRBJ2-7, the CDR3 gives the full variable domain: GAGVSQSPSNKVTEKGKDVELRCDPISGHTALYWYRQSLGQGLEFLIYFQGNSAPDKSGLPSDRFSAERTGGSVSTLTIQRTQQEDSAVYLCASSLSRSVIYEQYFGPGTRLTVT.

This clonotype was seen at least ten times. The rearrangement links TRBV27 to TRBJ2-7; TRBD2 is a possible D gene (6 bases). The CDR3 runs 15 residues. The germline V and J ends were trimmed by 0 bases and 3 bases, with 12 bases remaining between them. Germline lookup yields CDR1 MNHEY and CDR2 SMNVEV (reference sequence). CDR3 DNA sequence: TGTGCCAGCAGTTTATCCGTAGGACTAAACTACGAGCAGTACTTC. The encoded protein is CASSLSVGLNYEQYF.

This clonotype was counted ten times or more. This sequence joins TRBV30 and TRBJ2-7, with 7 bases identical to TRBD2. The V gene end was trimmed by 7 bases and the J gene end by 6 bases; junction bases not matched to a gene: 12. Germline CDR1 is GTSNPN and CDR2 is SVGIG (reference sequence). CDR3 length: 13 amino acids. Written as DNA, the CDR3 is TGTGCCTCCTCCCCCGGGGGGTTCAGCGAGCAGTACTTC. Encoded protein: CASSPGGFSEQYF.

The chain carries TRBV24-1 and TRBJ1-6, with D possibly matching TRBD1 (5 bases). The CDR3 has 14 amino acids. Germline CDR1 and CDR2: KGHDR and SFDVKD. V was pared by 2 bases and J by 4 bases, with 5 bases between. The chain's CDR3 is CATSDSGYNSPLHF. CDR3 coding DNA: TGTGCCACCAGTGATTCAGGGTATAATTCACCCCTCCACTTT.

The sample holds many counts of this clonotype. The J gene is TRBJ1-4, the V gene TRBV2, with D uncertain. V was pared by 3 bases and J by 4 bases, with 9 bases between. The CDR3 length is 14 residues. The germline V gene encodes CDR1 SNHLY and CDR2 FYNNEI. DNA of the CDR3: TGTGCCAGCAGTGACCGGCAGATTAATGAAAAACTGTTTTTT. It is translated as CASSDRQINEKLFF.

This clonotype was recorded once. The CDR3 bases are TGTGCCAGCAGAGCCGGGACAGGGTCCTACAATGAGCAGTTCTTC. It specifies CASRAGTGSYNEQFF. V gene TRBV25-1 combines with J gene TRBJ2-1; TRBD1 aligns across 9 bases. Germline-derived CDR1 and CDR2 are MGHDK and SYGVNS. The CDR3 covers 15 residues. Trimming removed 6 bases from V and 1 base from J; junction bases left unmatched: 4. Supplemented by reference TRBV25-1 and TRBJ2-1, the full variable domain reads EADIYQTPRYLVIGTGKKITLECSQTMGHDKMYWYQQDPGMELHLIHYSYGVNSTEKGDLSSESTVSRIRTEHFPLTLESARPSHTSQYLCASRAGTGSYNEQFFGPGTRLTVL.

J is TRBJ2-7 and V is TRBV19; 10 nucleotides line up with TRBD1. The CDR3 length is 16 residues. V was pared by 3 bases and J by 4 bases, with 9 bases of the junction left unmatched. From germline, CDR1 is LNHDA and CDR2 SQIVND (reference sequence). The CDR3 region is CASSMGTGDFRYEQYF. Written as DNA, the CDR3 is TGTGCCAGTAGTATGGGGACAGGGGACTTTCGGTACGAGCAGTACTTC.

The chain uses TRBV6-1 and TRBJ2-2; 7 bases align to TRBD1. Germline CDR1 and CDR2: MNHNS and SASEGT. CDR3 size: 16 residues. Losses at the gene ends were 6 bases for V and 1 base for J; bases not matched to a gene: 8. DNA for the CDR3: TGTGCCAGCAGACTGACGACAGGGAGGAACACCGGGGAGCTGTTTTTT. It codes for CASRLTTGRNTGELFF.

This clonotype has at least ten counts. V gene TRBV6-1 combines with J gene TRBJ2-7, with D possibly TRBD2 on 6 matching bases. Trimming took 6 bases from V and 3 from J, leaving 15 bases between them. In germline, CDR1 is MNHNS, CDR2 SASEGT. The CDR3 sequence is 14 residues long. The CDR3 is CASRGAGSYYEQYF. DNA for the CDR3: TGTGCCAGCAGGGGTGCGGGATCCTACTACGAGCAGTACTTC.

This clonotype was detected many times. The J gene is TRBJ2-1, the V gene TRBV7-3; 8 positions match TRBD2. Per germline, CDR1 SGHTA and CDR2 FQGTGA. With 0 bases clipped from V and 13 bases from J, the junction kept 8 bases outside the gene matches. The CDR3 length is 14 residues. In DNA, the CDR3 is TGTGCCAGCAGCTTAACGTTGGGCAGCGGGAGACAGTTCTTC. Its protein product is CASSLTLGSGRQFF.

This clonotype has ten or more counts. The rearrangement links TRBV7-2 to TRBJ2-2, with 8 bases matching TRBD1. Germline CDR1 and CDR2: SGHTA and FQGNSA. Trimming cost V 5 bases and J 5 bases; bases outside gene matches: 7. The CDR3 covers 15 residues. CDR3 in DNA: TGTGCCAGCAGCCGACGACAGGGGAGGACCGGGGAGCTGTTTTTT. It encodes CASSRRQGRTGELFF.

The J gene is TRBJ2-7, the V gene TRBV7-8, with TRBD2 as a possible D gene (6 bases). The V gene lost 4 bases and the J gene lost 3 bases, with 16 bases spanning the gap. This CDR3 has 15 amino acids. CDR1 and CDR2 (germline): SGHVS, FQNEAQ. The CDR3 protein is CASSYRPGEIYEQYF. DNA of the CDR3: TGTGCCAGCAGCTACCGTCCGGGGGAAATCTACGAGCAGTACTTC.

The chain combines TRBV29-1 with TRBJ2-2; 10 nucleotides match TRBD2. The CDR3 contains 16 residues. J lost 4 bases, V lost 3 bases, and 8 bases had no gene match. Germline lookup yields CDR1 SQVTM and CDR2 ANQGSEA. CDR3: CSVDPSGSGGTGELFF. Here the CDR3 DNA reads TGCAGCGTTGACCCTAGCGGGAGCGGGGGCACCGGGGAGCTGTTTTTT.